The rows below give T cell receptor beta chains drawn from one sample of a study of blood T cell repertoires in COVID-19. The method was immunoSEQ multiplex PCR; TCRdb's version includes in-frame clones alone and lacks a portion of them. In the table there are about 310,000 clones, around 90% of which are singletons. Sequenced: PBMCs or T cells enriched from blood (not recorded which). The receptors originated from a man between 60 and 75 years old who had recovered from COVID-19. CDR3s include the opening cysteine and the closing phenylalanine or tryptophan. Each record gives: J gene, V gene, clone size, D gene, CDR3 length, CDR3 DNA, CDR3 protein. The D gene is left open where the match is weak. Not every row has a clone size; where given, it reads once, few, many or a size class.

TRBJ2-3	TRBV11-2	.	TRBD2	17	TGTGCCAGCAGCCTCAGGACTAGCGGGAGTCAGAAAGATACGCAGTATTTT	CASSLRTSGSQKDTQYF
TRBJ1-2	TRBV19	.	.	13	TGTGCCAGTATTGGGACATCTAACTATGGCTACACCTTC	CASIGTSNYGYTF
TRBJ2-7	TRBV6-6	.	TRBD2	15	TGTGCCAGCACCCAGCGGCGGGAGGGGCCCTACGAGCAGTACTTC	CASTQRREGPYEQYF
TRBJ2-3	TRBV5-1	.	.	14	TGCGCCAGCAGCTCTGCTTCGAGTGCAGATACGCAGTATTTT	CASSSASSADTQYF
TRBJ1-1	TRBV7-9	.	.	13	TGTGCCAGCAGCCGACAGGTGAACACTGAAGCTTTCTTT	CASSRQVNTEAFF
TRBJ2-7	TRBV5-4	.	TRBD2	16	TGTGCCAGCAGCTGGGCGGGAGGTAGCGGACGATACGAGCAGTACTTC	CASSWAGGSGRYEQYF
TRBJ2-1	TRBV4-2	once	.	14	TGTGCCAGCAGCGCCCGACGGAGGTATAATGAGCAGTTCTTC	CASSARRRYNEQFF
TRBJ2-7	TRBV6-5	once	TRBD2	15	TGTGCCAGCAGTCCTGGACTAGCGGGAGGGTACGAGCAGTACTTC	CASSPGLAGGYEQYF
TRBJ2-1	TRBV29-1	.	TRBD2	14	TGCAGTTTTGGGGAGGGCCTAAGGAAAAATGAGCAGTTCTTC	CSFGEGLRKNEQFF
TRBJ2-3	TRBV6-1	.	.	17	TGTGCCAGCAGTGTCGATACTCGGGGAACCGGCACAGATACGCAGTATTTT	CASSVDTRGTGTDTQYF
TRBJ1-2	TRBV3-1/TRBV3-2	once	TRBD1	13	TGTGCCAGCAGCCCTGGACAGGGGGGCGGCTACACCTTC	CASSPGQGGGYTF
TRBJ2-4	TRBV7-9	.	.	17	TGTGCCAGCAGCTTAGTTGGTCAGGGCCTCGTCAAAAACATTCAGTACTTC	CASSLVGQGLVKNIQYF
TRBJ2-3	TRBV14	.	TRBD2	15	TGTGCCAGCAGCCAAAATAGCGGGAGAGGAGATACGCAGTATTTT	CASSQNSGRGDTQYF
TRBJ1-1	TRBV28	.	.	14	TGTGCCAGCAGTACTTGGACGGGGGGCACTGAAGCTTTCTTT	CASSTWTGGTEAFF
TRBJ2-1	TRBV27	.	.	16	TGTGCCAGCAGTCGACGCAGCGGAGACCCCTACAATGAGCAGTTCTTC	CASSRRSGDPYNEQFF
TRBJ2-1	TRBV19	.	TRBD2	17	TGTGCCAGTATAGGGCGATCAGCGGGAATGGTTTACAATGAGCAGTTCTTC	CASIGRSAGMVYNEQFF
TRBJ1-2	TRBV12-2	.	.	13	TGTGCAAGTCGCTTAGCGGCAGGCTATGGCTACACCTTC	CASRLAAGYGYTF
TRBJ1-6	TRBV4-3	.	TRBD1	15	TGCGCCAGCAGCCCCGGGACAGGGCATGGTTCACCCCTCCACTTT	CASSPGTGHGSPLHF
TRBJ1-5	TRBV11-3	.	TRBD1	19	TGTGCCAGCAGCAGCACCGGGACAGGGGGCGGCTATAGCAATCAGCCCCAGCATTTT	CASSSTGTGGGYSNQPQHF
TRBJ2-7	TRBV5-1	.	TRBD2	17	TGCGCCAGCAGCTTGGCAAGGGCGGGAGCATTGAGGGACGAGCAGTACTTC	CASSLARAGALRDEQYF
TRBJ1-1	TRBV7-2	.	TRBD1	16	TGTGCCAGCAGCTTAGTGGGACAGGGGGCTAGAACTGAAGCTTTCTTT	CASSLVGQGARTEAFF
TRBJ1-5	TRBV27	.	.	13	TGTGCCAGCAGTTCTAGGGGGACTCAGCCCCAGCATTTT	CASSSRGTQPQHF
TRBJ2-5	TRBV10-3	.	.	14	TGTGCCATCAGTGAGGGTTCTAGGGGAGAGACCCAGTACTTC	CAISEGSRGETQYF
TRBJ1-3	TRBV4-3	.	.	15	TGCGCCAGCAGCCAAGATGCGGTGTCTGGAAACACCATATATTTT	CASSQDAVSGNTIYF
TRBJ1-4	TRBV7-7	.	.	13	TGTGCTAGCAGCTTATCAGGGAATGAAAAACTGTTTTTT	CASSLSGNEKLFF
TRBJ2-1	TRBV6-5	.	.	12	TGTGCCAGCACCCGGGGAGGTGGTGAGCAGTTCTTC	CASTRGGGEQFF
TRBJ2-7	TRBV27	.	.	12	TGTGCCACGACAGAGAATGACTACGAGCAGTACTTC	CATTENDYEQYF
TRBJ1-1	TRBV19	.	.	14	TGTGCCAGTAGTATAGTAGGGGAGAACACTGAAGCTTTCTTT	CASSIVGENTEAFF
TRBJ2-2	TRBV3-1/TRBV3-2	.	TRBD1	21	TGTGCCAGCAGCCAAGATCTGGTCGGACAGGGGATAGCGTTCCGGACCGGGGAGCTGTTTTTT	CASSQDLVGQGIAFRTGELFF
TRBJ1-5	TRBV30	once	.	14	TGTGCCTGGAGTGTCGTCACAGGGAATCAGCCCCAGCATTTT	CAWSVVTGNQPQHF
TRBJ2-1	TRBV7-9	.	TRBD2	15	TGTGCCAGCAGCAAACTAGCGGATGCCTACAATGAGCAGTTCTTC	CASSKLADAYNEQFF
TRBJ1-1	TRBV28	.	.	20	TGTGCCAGCAGTCAACTTGTGATCAGGGTCGAAGGCGCCGAGGACACTGAAGCTTTCTTT	CASSQLVIRVEGAEDTEAFF
TRBJ2-1	TRBV9	.	.	14	TGTGCCAGCAGCGCCTCCTCGGGGGTCGCTGAGCAGTTCTTC	CASSASSGVAEQFF
TRBJ2-5	TRBV7-3	.	.	14	TGTGCCAGCAGCCCAAGCGGGTGGAGGGAGACCCAGTACTTC	CASSPSGWRETQYF
TRBJ2-7	TRBV21-1	.	.	18	TGTGCCAGCGTGATTGGCGGGACTAGCGGAATCAGCACCTACGAGCAGTACTTC	CASVIGGTSGISTYEQYF
TRBJ1-6	TRBV28	.	TRBD1	15	TGTGCCAGCAGTTTCGGGGACAGGTATAATTCACCCCTCCACTTT	CASSFGDRYNSPLHF